This T cell receptor (beta chain) is drawn from a study of cytomegalovirus exposure and HLA in healthy donors (dated by TCRdb to about 2017). General notes on the study: According to an earlier analysis of several hundred of the donors, about 170 million T cells yielded 100 million or so unique TCR beta sequences and 276 Gb of sequence data. HLA typing covered class I and class II loci at four-digit resolution. To predict cytomegalovirus infection status, the study brought together high-throughput TCR immunosequencing, statistical association of individual TCRs with disease status, and machine learning. Besides the first cohort of around 670 subjects, a separate validation cohort made up of over a hundred different subjects was used. To decide whether each TCR beta V gene segment behaved as functional or pseudogenic, an earlier analysis of fewer than 750 of the donors relied on high-throughput TCR beta sequencing. The study profiled the T cell repertoires of hundreds of subjects by immunosequencing and related them to cytomegalovirus serostatus. All discovery cohort repertoires had been generated on a single sequencing platform. Roughly 5 DR-DQ haplotypes were handled as single units for association and clustering, since linkage in the cohort was strong. A later genetic analysis took genome-wide SNP genotypes for about 55% of the 666 donors and used that subset as a discovery cohort. Donor age, sex, ethnicity and CMV serostatus were compiled together with the repertoire data. In a later analysis, previously published TCR beta repertoires from about 670 donors were re-analyzed and high-resolution HLA genotyping was added so that TCR occurrence patterns could be studied. Typing coverage differed by locus: A, B, C, DRB1 and DQB1 were typed in about 620-630 donors, DQA1 in 522, DPA1 in 600 to 610, and DPB1 in 450 to 490. The genetic ancestry cluster associated with self-reported Caucasian donors included 81% of the 398 genotyped donors. Among some 400 genotyped donors of the cohort, an average of roughly 230,000 unique TCR beta nucleotide sequences was sequenced per donor, of which about 19% were non-productive. Rather than using new phenotypic data, the later analysis identified candidate immune exposures from TCR beta sequences and from how often those sequences occurred across donors. The aim of the study was to test whether cataloging public T cell receptors could identify signatures of past pathogen exposure. Roughly 300 gigabases of sequencing data and around 85 million unique TCR sequences made up an early release that covered 640 HLA-typed donors.

Here is what the overall study found, with its caveats: Correlated functional status among segregating V segments might be attributable to linkage disequilibrium, but an unknown experimental factor could not be ruled out. A further reported finding was that TCR beta sequences accurately predicted the HLA-A and HLA-B alleles for most subjects in the first cohort. In the study, around 150 TCR beta chains were listed as associated with cytomegalovirus. A later analysis associated 15,000 to 20,000 TCR beta sequences with specific HLA alleles at a false discovery rate of 0.05. CMV serostatus was the only immune exposure information available for the cohort. Strong co-occurrence of HLA alleles, especially DR and DQ, made assigning TCR associations to individual alleles difficult. Because HLA typing was unavailable for some donors at each locus, only the typed subset was used in association tests. Because counts were too low, seventeen rarely observed V segments, including chromosome 9 orphons, were left out of the earlier analysis of 500 to 650 of the donors. The classifier was reported to diagnose cytomegalovirus status with high specificity and sensitivity in both the original and validation cohorts. In a later analysis, HLA-associated TCR beta chains were found to be more clonally expanded and to have lower generation probabilities than equally common non-associated chains. The cohort was sequenced for TCR beta chains only, and without alpha or paired-chain data the features that could be detected were limited. Several of the top co-occurrence clusters appeared to be linked to parvovirus B19, influenza, CMV and Epstein-Barr virus, according to a later analysis. Broadly in line with IMGT annotations, most TCR beta V segments showed up in productive rearrangements about 87% or about 30% of the time in an earlier analysis of several hundred of the donors. A cluster of highly shared sequence variants was judged likely to represent a technical artifact of the sequencing pipeline. Compared with the 666-donor mean, donors in an Asian-associated ancestry cluster had fewer N-insertions in productive TCRs, according to a later genetic analysis. Roughly uniform sequencing depth across donors was assumed in presence/absence analyses, although this assumption may not hold. According to a later analysis, most CMV-associated TCR beta chains appeared to be HLA-restricted, and the HLA associations seemed to be driven largely by CMV exposure. According to a later analysis, TCR association rates differed among HLA loci, with DRB1 alleles showing the most associated TCRs and HLA-C alleles showing the fewest. A later genetic analysis associated a missense DCLRE1C variant with V-gene and J-gene trimming of TCR beta chains, and an independent cohort replicated the association. It was suggested by the authors that the approach could potentially be generalized to other disease states and immunological phenotypes. Most TCR sequences were seen in very few donors, while some public TCRs were found in many individuals. A few of the identified cytomegalovirus-associated TCR beta chains were confirmed in vitro to be specific for cytomegalovirus antigens.

In total, about 650 healthy bone marrow donors made up the cohort. Cohort members were all nominally healthy when sampled, although unrecorded immune exposures were likely present. The donor was CMV seropositive and was included in the group of approximately 310 seropositive cohort members. A peripheral blood sample was provided by each donor, and peripheral blood mononuclear cells were used for TCR beta sequencing. Genomic DNA extraction from the blood cell samples was performed with the Qiagen DNeasy Blood Extraction Kit. Concerning this clone itself: What this receptor recognizes is not known. No base qualities exist here, and no much larger clone lies one base off it.

Library preparation used the immunoSEQ multiplex PCR assay. For the multiplex PCR, a mixture combining 60 forward primers for TCR Vbeta segments and 13 reverse primers for TCR Jbeta segments was used. The CDR3 region of rearranged TCR beta genes was amplified from genomic DNA by a multiplex PCR assay. On the Illumina HiSeq System, the amplified TCR beta libraries were sequenced as 87-base-pair reads. On the authors' methods: A later analysis counted about 80 million unique TCR beta chains across the approximately 700 repertoires, and some 12 million of these chains were shared by at least two donors. Raw reads were error-corrected and collapsed into unique sequences with a nearest-neighbor algorithm that merged closely related sequences to remove PCR and sequencing errors. V, D and J gene segments were assigned by aligning CDR3 sequences to IMGT reference sequences. For a sequence to be retained, at least a six-nucleotide match to both a V gene segment and a J gene segment was required. A rearrangement counted as productive if the CDR3 had no stop codons and remained in frame with V and J, and every other rearrangement counted as non-productive. Following IMGT convention, CDR3 was defined as the stretch from the second conserved V-encoded cysteine to the conserved J-encoded phenylalanine. The earlier analysis of about 610 of the donors excluded any sequence lacking an unambiguous match to a single V gene segment. An earlier analysis of a few hundred of the donors classified V segments as functional when productive rearrangements were above 56.7% and as segregating when the standard deviation between donors was above 5%. To diagnose cytomegalovirus status from the catalog of TCR beta chain sequences, a statistical classification framework was built. V and J gene assignment, in a later analysis, came from comparing TCR nucleotide sequences with IMGT/GENE-DB human TR gene sequences. In a later analysis, CDR3 sequences and most-parsimonious VDJ recombination scenarios were assigned using the TCRdist pipeline. A later analysis defined each TCR beta chain by its CDR3 amino acid sequence plus V-gene family, and excluded reads lacking a unique V-gene family. A later analysis removed 592 highly shared, low-generation-probability nucleotide sequences to deal with suspected cross-contamination and a sequencing artifact. In a later analysis, a clonal expansion index for each public chain was calculated from normalized within-repertoire ranks of inferred template counts. In a later analysis, generation probabilities were computed with a VDJ recombination model fitted to out-of-frame rearrangements, and the resulting probabilities were checked against IGoR. In a later analysis, hypergeometric tests were used to score TCR-TCR, TCR-HLA and TCR-CMV co-occurrence, with a repertoire-size bias correction applied to TCR pairs. To estimate false discovery rates, a later analysis permuted the HLA or CMV assignments 20 times. In a later analysis, co-occurring TCRs were grouped with DBSCAN, and TCRdist sequence similarity was added when clustering was performed within HLA-allele-positive subsets. Repertoires with fewer than 30,000 or more than 120,000 public chains were left out of co-occurrence clustering, as were roughly five repertoires with anomalous nucleotide sharing. TCRdb took this table from immuneACCESS and kept in-frame rearrangements with V and J called. Such tables lack part of the clones; where checked against another copy, unresolved V genes explain under half of the gap, and the rest is unexplained. Clone size and the V and J calls come from that table; the DNA yielded D and trimming. The sample has 150,000 to 200,000 clones on record, 80% to 90% of them singletons. The top ten clonotypes cover about 10% of the sample.

The sample comprised PBMCs. This TCR derives from a man aged 18 to 35 in good health and CMV-seropositive.

The base sequence is TGTGCCACCAGCAGAGATGGGTGGGGGCGGGGGTACCAAGAGACCCAGTACTTC. It is translated as CATSRDGWGRGYQETQYF. The rearrangement combines TRBV15 with TRBJ2-5; TRBD2 is possibly the D segment (7 matching bases). Including cysteine and phenylalanine, the CDR3 has 18 amino acids. Here the CDR3 DNA is all that survives: 54 bases in frame from base 1. Between the V and J ends, shortened by 0 bases and 0 bases respectively, the junction contains 17 bases. Based on the germline V gene (reference sequence), the CDR1 and CDR2 sequences are LNHNV and YYDKDF.